The TCR beta chain described here comes from a study of memory CD8 T cells in hepatitis C reinfection. Time point defined: late/post reinfection, 12 to 24 weeks after detection. No in vitro expansion preceded TCR sequencing of the sorted cells. Some clones are missing from TCRdb's copy, which holds only in-frame ones; the method was immunoSEQ multiplex PCR. The table includes tens of thousands of clones, about 91% detected once. CDR1 SGHAT and CDR2 FQNNGV come from the germline V gene. The length of the CDR3 is 12 residues. Sequenced material: naive CD8+ T cells sorted from blood. The clonotype originates from a man between 18 and 29 years old with hepatitis C virus infection. The genes are TRBV11-2 and TRBJ2-5; 7 bases line up with TRBD1. Judging by the DNA end, TRBJ2-7 fits better; the J call may be wrong. The CDR3 sequence is CASSQGVYEQYF. DNA for the CDR3: TGTGCCAGCAGCCAGGGGGTCTACGAGCAGTACTTC.